This TCR beta chain came from a study of blood T cell repertoires in COVID-19. Study information: The United States, Italy and Spain provided the acute and convalescent COVID-19 samples.

Study processing details: Estimation of nucleated cell counts was performed using reference gene primer amplification. Sequenced by immunoSEQ multiplex PCR; TCRdb stores in-frame clones only, minus some. Clone size and V and J calls were adopted from that table, with D and trimming inferred from the DNA. The sample consists of about 170,000 clones, around 84% of them appearing once. The germline V gene has CDR1 SGHNT and CDR2 YYREEE (reference sequence). This CDR3 comprises 14 residues. Trimming took off 6 bases at V and 4 bases at J, with 14 bases between the two ends. The rearrangement joins TRBV5-4 to TRBJ2-1; D is possibly TRBD2 (5 bases). The sample was peripheral blood. The origin of this receptor is a man in his sixties with COVID-19, enrolled during active disease. CDR3 bases: TGTGCCAGCACGTCCACGAGGGAGTACAATGAGCAGTTCTTC. It specifies CASTSTREYNEQFF.